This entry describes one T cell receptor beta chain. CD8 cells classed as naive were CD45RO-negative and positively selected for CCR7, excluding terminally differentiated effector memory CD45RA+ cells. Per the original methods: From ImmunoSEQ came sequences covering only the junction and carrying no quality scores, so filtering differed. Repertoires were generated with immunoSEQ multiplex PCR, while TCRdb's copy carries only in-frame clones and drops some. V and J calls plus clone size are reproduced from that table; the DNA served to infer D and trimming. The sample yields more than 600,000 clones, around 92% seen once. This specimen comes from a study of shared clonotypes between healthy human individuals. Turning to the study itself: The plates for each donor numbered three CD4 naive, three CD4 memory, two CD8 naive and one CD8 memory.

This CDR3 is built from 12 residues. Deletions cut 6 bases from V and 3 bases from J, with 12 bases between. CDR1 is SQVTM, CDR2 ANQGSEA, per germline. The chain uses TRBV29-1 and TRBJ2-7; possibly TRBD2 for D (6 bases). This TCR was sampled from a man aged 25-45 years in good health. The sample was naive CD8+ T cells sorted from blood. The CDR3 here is CSVIAEDYEQYF. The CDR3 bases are TGCAGCGTAATAGCGGAGGACTACGAGCAGTACTTC.